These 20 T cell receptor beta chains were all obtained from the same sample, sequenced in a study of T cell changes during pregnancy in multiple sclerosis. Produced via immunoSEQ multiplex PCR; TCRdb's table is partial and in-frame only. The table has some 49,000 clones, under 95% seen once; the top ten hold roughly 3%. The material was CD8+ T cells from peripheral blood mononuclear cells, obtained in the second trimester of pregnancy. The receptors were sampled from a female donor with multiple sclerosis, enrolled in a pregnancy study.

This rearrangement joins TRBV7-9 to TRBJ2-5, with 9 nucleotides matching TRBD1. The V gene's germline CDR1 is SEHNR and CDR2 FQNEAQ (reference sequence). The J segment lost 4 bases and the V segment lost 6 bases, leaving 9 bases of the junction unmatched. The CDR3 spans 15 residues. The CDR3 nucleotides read TGTGCCAGCAGTCCACGCACAGGGGGCAGAGAGACCCAGTACTTC. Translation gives CASSPRTGGRETQYF.

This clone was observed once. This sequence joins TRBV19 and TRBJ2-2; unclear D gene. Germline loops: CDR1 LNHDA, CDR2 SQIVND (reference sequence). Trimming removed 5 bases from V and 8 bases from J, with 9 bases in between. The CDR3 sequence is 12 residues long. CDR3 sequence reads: CASSDLGGELFF. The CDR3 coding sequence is TGTGCCAGTAGTGATCTCGGGGGGGAGCTGTTTTTT.

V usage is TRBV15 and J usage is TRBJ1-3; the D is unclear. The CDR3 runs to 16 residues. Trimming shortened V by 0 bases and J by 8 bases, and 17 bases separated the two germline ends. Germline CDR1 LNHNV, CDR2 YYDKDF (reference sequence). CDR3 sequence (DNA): TGTGCCACCAGCAGAGACCCCCCTGTAGCGGTCGACACCATATATTTT. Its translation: CATSRDPPVAVDTIYF.

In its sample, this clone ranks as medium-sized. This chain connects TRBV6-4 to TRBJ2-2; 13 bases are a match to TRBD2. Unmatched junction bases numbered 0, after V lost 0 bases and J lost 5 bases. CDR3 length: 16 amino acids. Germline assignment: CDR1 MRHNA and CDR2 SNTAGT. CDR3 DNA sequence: TGTGCCAGCAGTGACTCGACTAGCGGGGGGACCGGGGAGCTGTTTTTT. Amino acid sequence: CASSDSTSGGTGELFF.

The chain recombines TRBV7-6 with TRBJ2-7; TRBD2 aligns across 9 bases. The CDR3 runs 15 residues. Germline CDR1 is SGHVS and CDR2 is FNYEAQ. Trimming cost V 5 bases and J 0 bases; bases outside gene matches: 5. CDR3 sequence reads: CASSHAGGVSYEQYF. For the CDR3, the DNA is TGTGCCAGCAGCCATGCGGGGGGGGTCTCCTACGAGCAGTACTTC.

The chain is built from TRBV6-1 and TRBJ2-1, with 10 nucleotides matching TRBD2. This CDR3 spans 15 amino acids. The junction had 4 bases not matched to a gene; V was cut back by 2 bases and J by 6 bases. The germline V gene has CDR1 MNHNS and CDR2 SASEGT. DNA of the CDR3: TGTGCCAGCAGTGAACTAGCGGGGGCCCCCAATGAGCAGTTCTTC. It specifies CASSELAGAPNEQFF.

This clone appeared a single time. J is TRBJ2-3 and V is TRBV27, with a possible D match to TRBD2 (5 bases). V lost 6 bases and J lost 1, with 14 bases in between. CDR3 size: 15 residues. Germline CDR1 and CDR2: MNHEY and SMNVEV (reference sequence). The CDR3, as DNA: TGTGCCAGCAGCGCCCTCCTAGCAGGCACAGATACGCAGTATTTT. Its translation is CASSALLAGTDTQYF.

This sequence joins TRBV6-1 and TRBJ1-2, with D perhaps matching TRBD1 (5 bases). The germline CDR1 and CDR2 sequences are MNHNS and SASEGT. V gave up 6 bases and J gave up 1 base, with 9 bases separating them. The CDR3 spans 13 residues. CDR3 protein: CASRGGSNYGYTF. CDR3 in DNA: TGTGCCAGCAGGGGGGGGAGTAACTATGGCTACACCTTC.

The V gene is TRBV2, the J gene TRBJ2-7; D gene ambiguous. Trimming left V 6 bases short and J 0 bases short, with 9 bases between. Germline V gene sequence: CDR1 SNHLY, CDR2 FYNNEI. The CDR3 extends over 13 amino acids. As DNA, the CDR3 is TGTGCCAGCAGCGAACAACTCTCCTACGAGCAGTACTTC. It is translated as CASSEQLSYEQYF.

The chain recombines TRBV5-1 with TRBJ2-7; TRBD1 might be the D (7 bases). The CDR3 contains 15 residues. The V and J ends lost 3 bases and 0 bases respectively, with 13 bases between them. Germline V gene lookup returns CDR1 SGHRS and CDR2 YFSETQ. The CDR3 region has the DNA TGCGCCAGCAGCTCCCAGGGGGGCGGCTCCTACGAGCAGTACTTC. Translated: CASSSQGGGSYEQYF.

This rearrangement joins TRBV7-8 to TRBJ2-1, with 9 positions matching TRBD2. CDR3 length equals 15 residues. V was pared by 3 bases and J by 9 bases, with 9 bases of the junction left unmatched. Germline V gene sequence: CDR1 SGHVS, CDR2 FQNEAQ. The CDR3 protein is CASSLAGGPVREQFF. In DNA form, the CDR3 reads TGTGCCAGCAGCTTGGCGGGGGGGCCAGTTCGTGAGCAGTTCTTC.

The chain's CDR3 is CASSIRDRVYEQYF. The CDR3 coding sequence is TGTGCCAGCAGTATCCGGGACAGGGTCTACGAGCAGTACTTC. V gene TRBV27 combines with J gene TRBJ2-7; 9 bases map to TRBD1. The V and J ends lost 5 bases and 3 bases, in that order; junction bases with no gene match: 5. Germline assignment: CDR1 MNHEY and CDR2 SMNVEV (reference sequence). CDR3 length equals 14 residues.

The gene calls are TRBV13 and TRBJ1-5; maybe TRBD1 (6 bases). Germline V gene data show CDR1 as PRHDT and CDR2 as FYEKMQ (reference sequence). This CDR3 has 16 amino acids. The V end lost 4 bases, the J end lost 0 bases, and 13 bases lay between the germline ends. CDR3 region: CASSSGGAYSNQPQHF. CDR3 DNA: TGTGCCAGCAGCTCCGGGGGGGCATATAGCAATCAGCCCCAGCATTTT.

The CDR3 reads CAIMVGRDGYTF. The CDR3 DNA reads TGTGCCATCATGGTGGGGAGGGACGGCTACACCTTC. V usage is TRBV10-3 and J usage is TRBJ1-2, with a possible D match to TRBD1 (5 bases). The CDR3 is 12 amino acids. Trimming took off 7 bases at V and 8 bases at J, with 14 bases between the two ends. Germline V CDR1 and CDR2: ENHRY, SYGVKD.

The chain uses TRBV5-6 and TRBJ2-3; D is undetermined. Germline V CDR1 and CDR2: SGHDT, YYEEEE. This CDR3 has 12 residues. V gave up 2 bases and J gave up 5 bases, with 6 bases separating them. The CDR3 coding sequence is TGTGCCAGCAGCTTCGTAGAAGATACGCAGTATTTT. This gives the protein CASSFVEDTQYF.

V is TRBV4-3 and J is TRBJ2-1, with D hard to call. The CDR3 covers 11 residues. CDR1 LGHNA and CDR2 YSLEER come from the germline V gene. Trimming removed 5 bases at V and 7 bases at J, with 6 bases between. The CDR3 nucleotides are TGCGCCAGCAGCGCACATAATGAGCAGTTCTTC. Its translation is CASSAHNEQFF.

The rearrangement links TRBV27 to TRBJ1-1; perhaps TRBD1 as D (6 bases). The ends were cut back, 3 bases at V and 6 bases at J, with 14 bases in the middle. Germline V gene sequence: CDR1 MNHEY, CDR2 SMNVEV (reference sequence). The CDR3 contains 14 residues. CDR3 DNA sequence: TGTGCCAGCAGTTTTACAGGGAAGAGAGCTGAAGCTTTCTTT. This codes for CASSFTGKRAEAFF.

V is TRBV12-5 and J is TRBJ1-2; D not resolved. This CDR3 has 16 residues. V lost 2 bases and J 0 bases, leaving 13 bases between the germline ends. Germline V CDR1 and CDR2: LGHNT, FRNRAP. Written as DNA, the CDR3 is TGTGCTAGTGGTTTGCCCACAGACGAGCCTAACTATGGCTACACCTTC. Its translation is CASGLPTDEPNYGYTF.

The chain's CDR3 is CASSVAEQADLYNEQFF. The DNA of the CDR3 is TGTGCCAGCAGCGTAGCGGAACAGGCCGACCTTTACAATGAGCAGTTCTTC. V is TRBV9 and J is TRBJ2-1; weak D call: TRBD1 (5 bases). Germline values: CDR1 SGDLS, CDR2 YYNGEE. The CDR3 has 17 amino acids. Trimming pared 0 bases from V and 4 bases from J, leaving 17 bases between.

CDR3 loop: CASSLVAGVGSGELFF. The CDR3 coding sequence is TGTGCCAGCAGCTTAGTGGCAGGGGTCGGATCCGGGGAGCTGTTTTTT. The chain employs TRBV7-9 and TRBJ2-2; TRBD1 might be the D (6 bases). Germline lookup yields CDR1 SEHNR and CDR2 FQNEAQ (reference sequence). V gave up 1 base and J gave up 6 bases, with 15 bases separating them. The CDR3 length is 16 residues.